What follows are 17 T cell receptor beta chains derived from one specimen sequenced in a study of CD8 T cells in Susac syndrome. Random hexamers were used to reverse transcribe about 0.5 to 1 ug of RNA. MiXCR, applied by TCRdb to the immunoSEQ multiplex PCR reads, yields one record per CDR3 protein. This sample has 230,000 or so distinct CDR3 sequences, with 95% found just once. Sample: CD4+ T cells from PBMCs. The receptors derive from a human donor with multiple sclerosis.

The chain is built from TRBV2 and TRBJ1-6, with a tentative D call TRBD1 (5 bases). V dropped 6 bases and J dropped 11 bases, with 14 bases sitting between them. This CDR3 is 13 amino acids long. The germline V gene has CDR1 SNHLY and CDR2 FYNNEI. As DNA, the CDR3 is TGTGCCAGCAGCAAGACAGATAGGGCACCCCTCCACTTT. This translates into CASSKTDRAPLHF.

J is TRBJ2-1 and V is TRBV5-1; D is perhaps TRBD2 (6 bases). Germline V gene data show CDR1 as SGHRS and CDR2 as YFSETQ. Trimming removed 1 base from V and 9 bases from J, with 14 bases in between. The CDR3 has 14 residues. CDR3 DNA: TGCGCCAGCAGCTTGTCTACTAGCACGGGTGAGCAGTTCTTC. Amino acid sequence: CASSLSTSTGEQFF.

This chain connects TRBV20-1 to TRBJ1-1, with TRBD1 matching 8 bases. The CDR3 loop spans 13 amino acids. Unmatched junction bases numbered 6, after V lost 5 bases and J lost 4 bases. CDR1 DFQATT and CDR2 SNEGSKA come from the germline V gene (reference sequence). CDR3 in amino acids: CSALDRGSTEAFF. DNA of the CDR3: TGCAGTGCTCTAGACAGGGGAAGCACTGAAGCTTTCTTT.

This sequence joins TRBV7-3 and TRBJ2-1; 8 bases map to TRBD2. Germline V lookup: CDR1 SGHTA, CDR2 FQGTGA. This CDR3 has 16 amino acids. Unmatched junction bases numbered 10, after V lost 3 bases and J lost 6 bases. The CDR3 sequence: CASSFLGKRGFNEQFF. Here the CDR3 DNA reads TGTGCCAGCAGCTTCCTGGGGAAGCGGGGGTTCAATGAGCAGTTCTTC.

The gene calls are TRBV20-1 and TRBJ2-1; 8 bases are a match to TRBD2. With 4 bases clipped from V and 10 bases from J, the junction kept 9 bases outside the gene matches. There are 13 residues in the CDR3. Germline V CDR1 and CDR2: DFQATT, SNEGSKA (reference sequence). The CDR3 reads CSATRGTSGEQFF. As DNA, the CDR3 is TGCAGTGCTACCCGTGGGACTAGTGGGGAGCAGTTCTTC.

The chain carries TRBV5-4 and TRBJ2-5; 7 nucleotides align to TRBD2. Per the germline V gene, CDR1 is SGHNT and CDR2 is YYREEE (reference sequence). Unmatched junction bases numbered 7, after V lost 4 bases and J lost 4 bases. This CDR3 has 14 amino acids. The CDR3 nucleotides read TGTGCCAGCAGCAAAGGACTAGACTTAGAGACCCAGTACTTC. Its translation: CASSKGLDLETQYF.

The rearrangement links TRBV15 to TRBJ2-3; 11 nucleotides line up with TRBD2. J was trimmed by 8 bases and V by 0 bases; bases with no gene match: 16. The CDR3 runs to 19 residues. CDR1 is LNHNV and CDR2 is YYDKDF in the germline V gene (reference sequence). CDR3 DNA: TGTGCCACCAGCAGAGATAATTTCGCTAGCGGGAGGTCGAGTGTTACGCAGTATTTT. Its protein product is CATSRDNFASGRSSVTQYF.

The chain joins TRBV5-1 to TRBJ1-6; the match to TRBD1 covers 7 bases. V trimming: 2 bases; J trimming: 7 bases; junction bases outside the gene matches: 3. The CDR3 is made up of 14 amino acids. CDR1 is SGHRS, CDR2 YFSETQ, per germline. The DNA for the CDR3 is TGCGCCAGCAGCTTTGGACAGGAGAATTCACCCCTCCACTTT. Translated, it gives CASSFGQENSPLHF.

The chain carries TRBV29-1 and TRBJ2-1, with 10 bases matching TRBD2. J gave up 3 bases and V 6 bases, and 5 bases lay outside the gene matches. This CDR3 contains 14 residues. In germline, CDR1 is SQVTM, CDR2 ANQGSEA. CDR3 in amino acids: CSVTSGTLYNEQFF. The DNA for the CDR3 is TGCAGCGTAACTAGCGGGACCCTCTACAATGAGCAGTTCTTC.

The V and J genes are TRBV29-1 and TRBJ2-7; D possibly corresponds to TRBD2 (5 bases). The V end lost 4 bases, the J end lost 2 bases, and 9 bases lay between the germline ends. CDR3 length: 12 amino acids. Germline V lookup: CDR1 SQVTM, CDR2 ANQGSEA. CDR3 coding DNA: TGCAGCGTTGGAGGGAACACCTACGAGCAGTACTTC. It codes for CSVGGNTYEQYF.

The V call is TRBV19, the J call TRBJ2-7, with 7 bases matching TRBD2. From germline, CDR1 is LNHDA and CDR2 SQIVND (reference sequence). This CDR3 has 18 residues. The trim removed 4 bases at V and 5 bases at J, leaving 20 bases unmatched. The CDR3 nucleotides read TGTGCCAGTAGTAATCCGGCAGACTCTAGCGGATATAGGGACGAGCAGTACTTC. Translation: CASSNPADSSGYRDEQYF.

The rearrangement uses TRBV7-9 and TRBJ2-2, with TRBD2 matching over 8 bases. CDR3 length equals 15 residues. With 7 bases clipped from V and 4 bases from J, the junction kept 8 bases outside the gene matches. Germline V lookup: CDR1 SEHNR, CDR2 FQNEAQ (reference sequence). In DNA, the CDR3 is TGTGCCAGCACCAAAGGGCTAGCGGGCACCGGGGAGCTGTTTTTT. It yields the protein CASTKGLAGTGELFF. Combining the CDR3 with reference TRBV7-9 and TRBJ2-2 gives the whole variable domain DTGVSQNPRHKITKRGQNVTFRCDPISEHNRLYWYRQTLGQGPEFLTYFQNEAQLEKSRLLSDRFSAERPKGSFSTLEIQRTEQGDSAMYLCASTKGLAGTGELFFGEGSRLTVL.

The chain combines TRBV29-1 with TRBJ1-1, with 8 bases that match TRBD1. Germline V gene lookup returns CDR1 SQVTM and CDR2 ANQGSEA. The CDR3 sequence is 14 residues long. The ends lost 3 bases at V and 5 bases at J; junction bases unmatched: 8. The CDR3 DNA reads TGCAGCGTTGAGACGGACAGGGTGGATACTGAAGCTTTCTTT. The encoded protein is CSVETDRVDTEAFF.

This chain links TRBV30 with TRBJ2-5; 8 positions agree with TRBD2. CDR1 is GTSNPN and CDR2 is SVGIG in the germline V gene (reference sequence). The CDR3 is 16 amino acids. The junction had 12 bases not matched to a gene; V was cut back by 1 base and J by 5 bases. CDR3 sequence: CAWSGPREGKGETQYF. As DNA, the CDR3 is TGTGCCTGGAGTGGACCCCGGGAGGGTAAGGGGGAGACCCAGTACTTC.

The V gene is TRBV20-1, the J gene TRBJ2-1, with 11 positions matching TRBD2. The CDR3 is 15 residues long. Unmatched junction bases numbered 6, after V lost 2 bases and J lost 6 bases. Germline-derived CDR1 and CDR2 are DFQATT and SNEGSKA (reference sequence). For the CDR3, the DNA is TGCAGTGCTAGATCTAGCGGGGGGCTTTCCAATGAGCAGTTCTTC. It translates to CSARSSGGLSNEQFF.

The chain joins TRBV5-6 to TRBJ1-2, with D possibly being TRBD1 (6 bases). V lost 4 bases and J 7 bases, leaving 20 bases between the germline ends. Germline loops: CDR1 SGHDT, CDR2 YYEEEE. The CDR3 runs to 15 residues. CDR3 residues: CASSGGTKGSLGYTF. CDR3 nucleotide sequence: TGTGCCAGCAGCGGAGGGACAAAGGGGTCCCTTGGCTACACCTTC.

The chain has TRBV27 and TRBJ2-5; D possibly corresponds to TRBD1 (6 bases). The germline gives CDR1 MNHEY, CDR2 SMNVEV (reference sequence). The CDR3 is 14 residues long. The V end lost 2 bases, the J end lost 9 bases, and 16 bases lay between the germline ends. The CDR3 is CASSLTGTAGAQYF. CDR3 bases: TGTGCCAGCAGTTTAACCGGGACCGCAGGGGCCCAGTACTTC.